This TCR beta chain was recovered during a study of beta chain features in type 1 diabetes (dated 2018 in TCRdb). Looking at the study overall: No differences in mean age, gender distribution, total cell number or subset yield were found between patients and healthy donors. A total of about 100,000,000 sorted cells were examined across all samples, and RNA yield correlated strongly with the number of cells per subset. The study compared TCRB repertoires of sorted circulating CD4+ T cell subsets between recently diagnosed type 1 diabetes patients and matched healthy donors. Whereas all 30 or so donors provided naive and central memory subsets, regulatory and stem cell-like memory subsets were isolated from just 8 patients and about eight healthy donors.

This clone was observed at least ten times. This clone's antigen is unknown. There are no base qualities to consult, and no much larger clone falls within one base. The entire amount of isolated RNA was reverse transcribed using the High Capacity cDNA Reverse Transcription Kit, so the sequenced TCRB transcripts were expressed ones. Deep immunoSEQ sequencing was applied to naive, central memory and regulatory T cell samples, giving an average of roughly 3.5 million total reads per sample. After sorted cells were lysed in RLT buffer, RNA was extracted with DNase-treated RNeasy Micro or Mini kits, with the choice depending on cell number. Each cell subset was processed on its own to prevent cross-contamination, while patient and healthy donor samples were processed together. TCRB sequences were amplified from cDNA with the immunoSEQ multiplex PCR, producing 87-bp fragments spanning the CDR3 region. Amplicons were sequenced on the Illumina HiSeq platform. From the authors' description of their analysis: Synthetic template baselines were used to correct PCR bias computationally, reads within Hamming distance 2 were collapsed together, and singletons that could not be merged were discarded. Reads were aligned against IMGT so that V, D and J genes, CDR3 length and insertions or deletions at six rearrangement sites could be assigned. Within each subset, clonotype counts were normalized to sorted cell number, and only after that were true diversity and Gini coefficients computed with the tcR R package. The overlap coefficient, calculated on TCRB nucleotide sequences, was used to measure repertoire sharing. As a proxy for the pre-selection repertoire, out-of-frame TCRB sequences from naive cells were analyzed. Imported from immuneACCESS, the table was reduced by TCRdb to in-frame sequences with V and J called. These copies leave out some clones; in studies compared against another copy, an unresolved V gene accounts for under half, and the cause of the remainder is not known. The V and J calls and the clone size are those of that table, but D and trimming were determined from the DNA. Across this sample there are about 410,000 clones, with 14% seen only once. The ten top clones hold under 0.04% of the sample.

Each donor gave one peripheral blood draw, averaging about 100 mL, which was collected into heparinised tubes. Naive, central memory, regulatory and stem cell-like memory CD4+ T cells were sorted on a BD FACSAria II using a panel including CD45RO, CCR7, CD25, CD127, CD95 and CD27. All sorted populations exceeded 95% purity. PBMCs were separated immediately by Lymphoprep density gradient centrifugation and were stained directly, without being cultured. To minimize batch effects, samples were stained and sorted in pairs, one healthy donor with one patient per experiment. Study-wide findings and limitations: Because the HLA sub-analyses included only small numbers of individuals, any influence of HLA type on TCRB rearrangement was left unresolved. PCR may preferentially amplify shorter templates, but because patient and control samples were amplified and corrected together, any resulting skew would affect both groups equally. At VDJ recombination sites, type 1 diabetes patients had fewer insertions and more deleted nucleotides, which implies abnormalities in thymic rearrangement. Naive, central memory and regulatory TCRB repertoires appeared more similar among patients than among healthy donors. Type 1 diabetes patients showed a moderate but significant shortening of TCRB CDR3 length in all four CD4+ subsets. Because cDNA was sequenced instead of genomic DNA, activated cells with high expression could be over-represented, although the groups did not differ in activation or CD3 levels.

This receptor was identified in a man under 40 in good health. The sample comprised naive CD4+ T cells from blood. Per the publication, the cell subset or site label means: true naive CD4+ T cells.

Here is the DNA: TGTGCCAGCAGTGCTCCCGGCGGGGTGGCCTACGAGCAGTACTTC. It specifies CASSAPGGVAYEQYF. Recombination linked TRBV25-1 to TRBJ2-7; TRBD2 might be the D gene, on 6 matching bases. V is pared back by 4 bases and J by 2 bases, with 15 bases lying between the germline termini. Including the terminal cysteine and phenylalanine, the CDR3 comprises 15 residues. Here the CDR3 DNA is all that survives: 45 bases in frame from base 1. CDR1 MGHDK and CDR2 SYGVNS are derived from the germline V gene.